This T cell receptor (beta chain) was retrieved from a study of T cells in Graves' hyperthyroidism and ophthalmopathy. From germline, CDR1 is SEHNR and CDR2 FQNEAQ (reference sequence). V lost 2 bases to trimming and J lost 6 bases, with 13 bases between them. This CDR3 comprises 15 residues. This clonotype has a handful of counts. Using RNA transcripts as the source, TCR beta CDR3 regions were amplified. When the TCR CDR3 underwent first-round RT-PCR, the HTBI primer set was used. TCRdb re-called the multiplex PCR reads through MiXCR, storing one row per CDR3 protein. The sample holds fewer than 450,000 distinct CDR3 sequences, around an eighth seen once.

The sample taken for sequencing was blood. This TCR derives from a man aged 50-59 years with Graves' ophthalmopathy. V gene TRBV7-9 combines with J gene TRBJ1-4; no clear D gene. CDR3 protein: CASSLPGRGDEKLFF. As DNA, the CDR3 is TGTGCCAGCAGCTTACCTGGACGTGGGGATGAAAAACTGTTTTTT. The variable domain in full, with the rest retrieved from reference TRBV7-9 and TRBJ1-4, is DTGVSQNPRHKITKRGQNVTFRCDPISEHNRLYWYRQTLGQGPEFLTYFQNEAQLEKSRLLSDRFSAERPKGSFSTLEIQRTEQGDSAMYLCASSLPGRGDEKLFFGSGTQLSVL.